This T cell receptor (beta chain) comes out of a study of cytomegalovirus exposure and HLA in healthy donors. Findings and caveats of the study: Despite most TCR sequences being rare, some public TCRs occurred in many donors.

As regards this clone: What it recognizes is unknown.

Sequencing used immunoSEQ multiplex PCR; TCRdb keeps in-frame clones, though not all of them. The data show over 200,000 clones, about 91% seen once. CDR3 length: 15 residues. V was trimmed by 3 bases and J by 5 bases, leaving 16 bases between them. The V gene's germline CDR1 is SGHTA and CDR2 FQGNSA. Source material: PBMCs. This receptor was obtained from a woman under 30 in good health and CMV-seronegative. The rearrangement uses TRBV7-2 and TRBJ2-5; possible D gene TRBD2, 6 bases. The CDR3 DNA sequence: TGTGCCAGCAGCTTGGGACTTGCCATCGGGGAGACCCAGTACTTC. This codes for CASSLGLAIGETQYF.